One sample yielded the 18 T cell receptor beta chains listed below, sequenced in a study of human T cells and chemical hapten exposure. TCRdb recomputed calls from the RACE reads with MiXCR, one row per CDR3 protein. The table has around 360,000 distinct CDR3 sequences, roughly 6% seen once. Sample time point: patch test 2, 6 weeks after DPC sensitization. Treatment defined: therapeutic diphenylcyclopropenone sensitization with weekly scalp DPC. The specimen comprised whole blood, sampled in connection with sensitization to the hapten diphenylcyclopropenone (DPC). These receptors originate from a woman younger than 30 with alopecia areata. Some clones in this sample may be carry-over from other donors' samples.

The V and J genes are TRBV27 and TRBJ2-3; no clear D gene. The germline V gene encodes CDR1 MNHEY and CDR2 SMNVEV (reference sequence). The CDR3 consists of 13 residues. V was clipped by 10 bases and J by 0 bases, with 11 bases between them. CDR3 amino acids: CATQRSSTDTQYF. The CDR3 coding sequence is TGTGCCACCCAACGGAGCAGCACAGATACGCAGTATTTT.

This clonotype was found a few times. The rearrangement uses TRBV5-1 and TRBJ1-1; D remains unclear. The germline CDR1 and CDR2 sequences are SGHRS and YFSETQ. V lost 1 base, J lost 5 bases, and 21 bases lay in between. The CDR3 is 17 amino acids. The CDR3 sequence: CASSLRSSAYRGTEAFF. The DNA for the CDR3 is TGCGCCAGCAGCTTGAGGTCGTCGGCCTACAGAGGGACTGAAGCTTTCTTT.

The table lists this clonotype with a few counts. The CDR3 spells CASRDRGLNYNEQFF. The CDR3 DNA reads TGTGCCAGCAGGGACAGGGGTCTTAATTACAATGAGCAGTTCTTC. The V gene is TRBV28, the J gene TRBJ2-1; 9 nucleotides agree with TRBD1. J was trimmed by 4 bases and V by 6 bases; bases with no gene match: 7. CDR1 and CDR2 (germline): MDHEN, SYDVKM. This CDR3 is built from 15 residues.

The chain uses TRBV2 and TRBJ1-1; D gene unclear. The CDR3 totals 14 residues. The V and J ends lost 1 base and 8 bases respectively, with 14 bases between them. Germline V gene lookup returns CDR1 SNHLY and CDR2 FYNNEI. The DNA of the CDR3 is TGTGCCAGCAGTGAAGTCCAGGCTGGCTTGGAAGCTTTCTTT. Its protein product is CASSEVQAGLEAFF. Variable domain in full (rest from reference TRBV2 and TRBJ1-1): EPEVTQTPSHQVTQMGQEVILRCVPISNHLYFYWYRQILGQKVEFLVSFYNNEISEKSEIFDDQFSVERPDGSNFTLKIRSTKLEDSAMYFCASSEVQAGLEAFFGQGTRLTVV.

This clonotype occurred many times. The junction shows a germline mismatch at one end, possibly a read error. This sequence joins TRBV28 and TRBJ1-5, with a tentative D call TRBD1 (5 bases). Germline V gene sequence: CDR1 MDHEN, CDR2 SYDVKM. The CDR3 runs 16 residues. The CDR3 protein is CASSLWGKVSNQPQHF. DNA for the CDR3: TGTGCCAGCAGCTTATGGGGGAAAGTAAGCAATCAGCCCCAGCATTTT.

Notes on this clonotype: Being one base from a much bigger clone, this may be a read error. The CDR3 loop reads CSVWVGNTEAFF. The CDR3 DNA reads TGCAGCGTTTGGGTGGGAAACACTGAAGCTTTCTTT. The chain combines TRBV29-1 with TRBJ1-1, with D uncertain. The CDR3 covers 12 residues. Germline CDR1 and CDR2: SQVTM and ANQGSEA. Trimming took off 5 bases at V and 2 bases at J, with 9 bases between the two ends.

This clonotype was observed a handful of times. The chain employs TRBV7-2 and TRBJ1-1; TRBD1 might be the D (5 bases). The CDR3 is 13 amino acids. Germline CDR1 reads SGHTA; CDR2 reads FQGNSA. V lost 3 bases to trimming and J lost 7 bases, with 12 bases between them. This CDR3 reads CASSFSGRVEAFF. The DNA for the CDR3 is TGTGCCAGCAGCTTCTCGGGACGGGTTGAAGCTTTCTTT.

J is TRBJ2-3 and V is TRBV14, with D possibly being TRBD2 (6 bases). The V end was cut by 4 bases, the J end by 9 bases, with 11 bases between. Germline-derived CDR1 and CDR2 are SGHDN and FVKESK. The CDR3 covers 12 residues. The CDR3 spells CASSLFGGTQYF. CDR3 DNA sequence: TGTGCCAGCAGCCTATTTGGAGGGACGCAGTATTTT.

This clonotype was seen only a few times. This chain links TRBV29-1 with TRBJ2-7, with 12 bases fitting TRBD2. After removal of 4 bases from V and 2 bases from J, the junction contained 0 bases not matched to a gene. The germline gives CDR1 SQVTM, CDR2 ANQGSEA. The CDR3 sequence is 13 residues long. CDR3 bases: TGCAGCGTTGGGACTAGCGGGGCCTACGAGCAGTACTTC. This translates into CSVGTSGAYEQYF.

In this sample, this clonotype turned up many times. The chain employs TRBV28 and TRBJ2-3; D is uncertain. The V end lost 4 bases, the J end lost 0 bases, and 14 bases lay between the germline ends. The CDR3 totals 16 residues. Looked up from germline, CDR1 is MDHEN and CDR2 is SYDVKM. The CDR3 here is CASSSPPEQSTDTQYF. In DNA form, the CDR3 reads TGTGCCAGCAGTTCCCCGCCGGAACAGAGCACAGATACGCAGTATTTT.

This clonotype was observed a few times. V usage is TRBV7-2 and J usage is TRBJ1-6; D ambiguous. V was clipped by 2 bases and J by 8 bases, with 10 bases between them. The CDR3 totals 14 residues. In germline, CDR1 is SGHTA, CDR2 FQGNSA. The CDR3 DNA reads as TGTGCCAGCAGCTTACGTAATGCGGATTCACCCCTCCACTTT. Translation gives CASSLRNADSPLHF.

This clonotype has only a few counts. The chain employs TRBV2 and TRBJ1-1, with D hard to call. CDR3 length: 13 residues. CDR1 is SNHLY, CDR2 FYNNEI, per germline. V was trimmed by 4 bases and J by 1 base, leaving 7 bases between them. The CDR3 reads CASSVERNTEAFF. CDR3 coding DNA: TGTGCCAGCAGTGTCGAGAGGAACACTGAAGCTTTCTTT.

This clonotype was detected many times. The chain links TRBV5-6 to TRBJ2-7; 12 bases are a match to TRBD1. Losses at the gene ends were 6 bases for V and 7 bases for J; bases not matched to a gene: 8. This CDR3 has 14 residues. Germline V lookup: CDR1 SGHDT, CDR2 YYEEEE. DNA of the CDR3: TGTGCCAGCACCCGGGACAGGGGGCGAGGGGAGCAGTACTTC. Its translation is CASTRDRGRGEQYF.

This clonotype was seen a few times. This chain joins TRBV11-2 and TRBJ2-3; D uncertain. Germline V gene sequence: CDR1 SGHAT, CDR2 FQNNGV. The CDR3 covers 12 residues. V lost 0 bases and J lost 6, with 4 bases in between. The CDR3 sequence is CASSLDVDTQYF. Written as DNA, the CDR3 is TGTGCCAGCAGCTTAGATGTGGATACGCAGTATTTT. The full variable domain, with the rest looked up from reference TRBV11-2 and TRBJ2-3, is EAGVAQSPRYKIIEKRQSVAFWCNPISGHATLYWYQQILGQGPKLLIQFQNNGVVDDSQLPKDRFSAERLKGVDSTLKIQPAKLEDSAVYLCASSLDVDTQYFGPGTRLTVL.

This clonotype has just a few counts. This CDR3 reads CASSQDRNYNSPLHF. In DNA, the CDR3 is TGTGCCAGCAGCCAGGACAGAAATTACAATTCACCCCTCCACTTT. The chain couples TRBV6-6 to TRBJ1-6, with D possibly TRBD1 on 6 matching bases. CDR1 and CDR2 from the germline V gene are MNHNY and SVGAGI (reference sequence). V lost 6 bases, J lost 7 bases, and 16 bases lay in between. This CDR3 is built from 15 residues.

In DNA form, the CDR3 reads TGTGCCAGCACCAAGGATAGCGGACGCACAGATACGCAGTATTTT. This sequence encodes CASTKDSGRTDTQYF. The chain uses TRBV6-6 and TRBJ2-3; D may be TRBD2 (6 bases). V was pared by 7 bases and J by 1 base, with 15 bases between. This CDR3 spans 15 amino acids. Germline V gene sequence: CDR1 MNHNY, CDR2 SVGAGI (reference sequence).

Only a few counts were recorded for this clonotype. V and J are TRBV2 and TRBJ1-1, with D unresolved. The CDR3 is 13 amino acids. Germline CDR1 SNHLY, CDR2 FYNNEI. Trimming shortened V by 1 base and J by 3 bases, and 6 bases separated the two germline ends. The CDR3 sequence is CASSEDVYTEAFF. CDR3 DNA sequence: TGTGCCAGCAGTGAAGATGTGTACACTGAAGCTTTCTTT.

The chain links TRBV15 to TRBJ2-3; D is unresolved. There are 16 residues in the CDR3. V lost 5 bases, J lost 0 bases, and 15 bases lay in between. The germline V gene has CDR1 LNHNV and CDR2 YYDKDF (reference sequence). In DNA, the CDR3 is TGTGCCACCAGCGAGAATGGCCGGGCTAGCACAGATACGCAGTATTTT. Protein: CATSENGRASTDTQYF.